Listed below are T cell receptor beta chains from one sample, sequenced in a study of regulatory T cells in long-lasting Graves disease. A single record per CDR3 protein comes from TCRdb applying MiXCR to the multiplex PCR reads. The sample includes more than 300,000 distinct CDR3 sequences, about 16% of them seen just once. Sequencing used peripheral blood mononuclear cells (PBMCs), obtained at new diagnosis, from a patient treated with antithyroid drugs. All receptors come from a female donor with Graves disease. CDR3s include the opening cysteine and the closing phenylalanine or tryptophan. A D gene is named only where the DNA matches it firmly. Size tells how often a clone was seen (once, few, many) or the class of an expanded clone, and some rows leave it out.

TGTGCCATCGGGGTAGGACAGAGAAGCACAGATACGCAGTATTTT,CAIGVGQRSTDTQYF,TRBJ2-3,-,many,TRBV10-3
TGTGCCTGGAGTTCCGGTCTAGCTTTTCGCGAGCAGTACTTC,CAWSSGLAFREQYF,TRBJ2-7,-,many,TRBV30
TGTGCCAGCAGTTACTTAGCGGGGGTAGAAGAGACCCAGTACTTC,CASSYLAGVEETQYF,TRBJ2-5,TRBD2,many,TRBV6-5
TGTGCCAGCAGCCAAGAAGGGTGGTTCCGACAGGGGGAAAAACTGTTTTTT,CASSQEGWFRQGEKLFF,TRBJ1-4,TRBD1,-,TRBV3-1
TGTGCCAGCAGCCCAAGACAGGGCTGGAACACTGAAGCTTTCTTT,CASSPRQGWNTEAFF,TRBJ1-1,TRBD1,many,TRBV5-8
TGTGCCTGGAGTGTACGACAGGGCATTCCCTTAGCTTTCTTT,CAWSVRQGIPLAFF,TRBJ1-1,TRBD1,many,TRBV30
TGTGCCAGCAGCGTAGATGTAACACATGAGCAGTTCTTC,CASSVDVTHEQFF,TRBJ2-1,-,few,TRBV9
TGCAGCGTTGAAGATGATGACAGCTACATCACTAGACCTCACAATGAGCAGTTCTTC,CSVEDDDSYITRPHNEQFF,TRBJ2-1,-,-,TRBV29-1
TGTGCCAGCAGCTCAAAAACCGGGGAGCCGAGGGTGCTGGGCAATGAGCAGTTCTTC,CASSSKTGEPRVLGNEQFF,TRBJ2-1,-,many,TRBV11-2
TGTGCCAGCAGTTTGGACAGGCCGGAACTATACTTC,CASSLDRPELYF,TRBJ2-7,TRBD1,many,TRBV12-3/TRBV12-4
TGTGCCAGCAGCCACACAGGGGATGAGCAGTTCTTC,CASSHTGDEQFF,TRBJ2-1,TRBD1,many,TRBV5-6
TGTGCCAGCAGTGGGAATGGCTACACCTTC,CASSGNGYTF,TRBJ1-2,-,many,TRBV2
TGCGCCAGCAGCCACCAAAGCTGGCCGGGAAGCACAGATACGCAGTATTTT,CASSHQSWPGSTDTQYF,TRBJ2-3,-,-,TRBV4-1
TGTGCCAGCAGTCCACACAGGGAAACTGAAGCTTTCTTT,CASSPHRETEAFF,TRBJ1-1,-,many,TRBV6-2/TRBV6-3
TGTGCCAGCAGCGTGCCGGGACGCCGAGATACGCAGTATTTT,CASSVPGRRDTQYF,TRBJ2-3,-,many,TRBV7-9
TGTGCCAGCAGCTCACAGCCGAACACCGGGGAGCTGTTTTTT,CASSSQPNTGELFF,TRBJ2-2,-,few,TRBV7-3
TGCGCCAGCAGCCAAGATCCCACCCAGGGCATCACCTACGAGCAGTACTTC,CASSQDPTQGITYEQYF,TRBJ2-7,-,many,TRBV4-3
TGTGCCAGCAGGCCGGGACAGGCTGGCAATGAGCAGTTCTTC,CASRPGQAGNEQFF,TRBJ2-1,TRBD1,many,TRBV28
TGTGCCAGCAGCCCGACCCCGTTGCTTTCTAGCGGGAGTAATGAGCAGTTCTTC,CASSPTPLLSSGSNEQFF,TRBJ2-1,TRBD2,-,TRBV7-9
TGTGCCAGCAGCTCAAGGACAGGGGAAGATTACGAGCAGTACTTC,CASSSRTGEDYEQYF,TRBJ2-7,TRBD1,-,TRBV7-9
TGTGCCAGCAGTACTAGCGGGAGGTCCCCTAGCACAGATACGCAGTATTTT,CASSTSGRSPSTDTQYF,TRBJ2-3,TRBD2,many,TRBV6-2/TRBV6-3
TGCAGCGCCGCACCCCAGACAGGGGACGAGCAGTACTTC,CSAAPQTGDEQYF,TRBJ2-7,TRBD1,-,TRBV29-1
TGTGCCAGCAGACCCCGCTTGGGAGGCTACACCTTC,CASRPRLGGYTF,TRBJ1-2,-,many,TRBV2
TGTGCCAGCAGTTTAACGGAAGATCAGCCCCAGCATTTT,CASSLTEDQPQHF,TRBJ1-5,-,many,TRBV27
TGTGCCAGCAGTCCGTGGACGGCTGAAGCTTTCTTT,CASSPWTAEAFF,TRBJ1-1,-,many,TRBV28
TGTGCCAGCAGCCCGACAGGGGTTAACTTCAACGAGCAGTACTTC,CASSPTGVNFNEQYF,TRBJ2-7,TRBD1,-,TRBV27
TGTGCCAGCAGTTTGCCAATTCCTAATGAAAAACTGTTTTTT,CASSLPIPNEKLFF,TRBJ1-4,-,few,TRBV28
TGTGCCAGTAGCCCGACAGGGCACACAGATACGCAGTATTTT,CASSPTGHTDTQYF,TRBJ2-3,TRBD1,many,TRBV19
TGTGCCAGCAGCTTAACCAGGAAGGGGGAGCAGTTCTTC,CASSLTRKGEQFF,TRBJ2-1,-,many,TRBV7-3
TGTGCCAGCAGTGAGGGTAGGACAGAGAACACTGAAGCTTTCTTT,CASSEGRTENTEAFF,TRBJ1-1,-,-,TRBV2
TGTGCCAGCAGCCCAGGACAGGGAAGGTGGAGCAATCAGCCCCAGCATTTT,CASSPGQGRWSNQPQHF,TRBJ1-5,TRBD1,many,TRBV7-8
TGCGCCAGCAGCCCGACAGCAAGCTCCTATAATTCACCCCTCCACTTT,CASSPTASSYNSPLHF,TRBJ1-6,-,few,TRBV5-1
TGTGCCAGCCGGCGGGGCGCGAACACCGGGGAGCTGTTTTTT,CASRRGANTGELFF,TRBJ2-2,-,-,TRBV6-1
TGCGCCAGCAGCTTGGTAGCAGGTCTGTTTTCCTACGAGCAGTACTTC,CASSLVAGLFSYEQYF,TRBJ2-7,-,few,TRBV5-1
TGTGCCAGCAGTTACGGGGAGCTCACTGAAGCTTTCTTT,CASSYGELTEAFF,TRBJ1-1,-,many,TRBV6-2/TRBV6-3
TGCAGTGCCCCACAAGCATTCTCAGCCGCAGATACGCAGTATTTT,CSAPQAFSAADTQYF,TRBJ2-3,-,many,TRBV20-1
TGTGCCAGCAGTGTCGGGATTAACTATGGCTACACCTTC,CASSVGINYGYTF,TRBJ1-2,-,many,TRBV2
TGTGCCAGCAGCCCCGGACAGAGCTCCTACGAGCAGTACTTC,CASSPGQSSYEQYF,TRBJ2-7,-,many,TRBV7-2
TGTGCCAGCAGCCCCCTCGTCAGGGCGGGGGGTCAGGAGACCCAGTACTTC,CASSPLVRAGGQETQYF,TRBJ2-5,TRBD2,few,TRBV5-6
TGTGCCAGCAGTTGGCAGGGACCGAACACTGAAGCTTTCTTT,CASSWQGPNTEAFF,TRBJ1-1,-,many,TRBV12-3/TRBV12-4
TGTGCCAGCAGTTTACGACAGGGGTCTTGGTATGGCTACACCTTC,CASSLRQGSWYGYTF,TRBJ1-2,TRBD1,many,TRBV28
TGCAGTGCCCTCCGGACCCAGGACACTGAAGCTTTCTTT,CSALRTQDTEAFF,TRBJ1-1,-,many,TRBV20-1
TGCAGGCCGGGACAGGGGACTAAAGGCTACACCTTC,CRPGQGTKGYTF,TRBJ1-2,TRBD1,many,TRBV20-1
TGTGCCAGCAGTGAAACCGGGGTGAGCAATCAGCCCCAGCATTTT,CASSETGVSNQPQHF,TRBJ1-5,-,many,TRBV2
TGTGCCAGCAGTGCTAGGGGCGTAGATACGCAGTATTTT,CASSARGVDTQYF,TRBJ2-3,-,many,TRBV6-2/TRBV6-3
TGTGCCAGCAGTTCGCCTCAGTATATGAACACTGAAGCTTTCTTT,CASSSPQYMNTEAFF,TRBJ1-1,-,-,TRBV28
TGTGCCAGCAGCCGCCAAGTGGGACGGGATACGCAGTATTTT,CASSRQVGRDTQYF,TRBJ2-3,-,-,TRBV2
TGTGCCAGCAGCCTCCGACGGGAGGGCAGTACGCAGTATTTT,CASSLRREGSTQYF,TRBJ2-3,TRBD2,many,TRBV11-2
TGTGCCAGCAGTGATGAGGGACTCGAGACCCAGTACTTC,CASSDEGLETQYF,TRBJ2-5,-,many,TRBV2
TGTGCCAGCAGTCCCCCCAAGGCGGCAGTCAATTCACCCCTCCACTTT,CASSPPKAAVNSPLHF,TRBJ1-6,-,many,TRBV12-3/TRBV12-4
TGTGCCAGCAGTTTACACCGACAGGGGGCAGATACGCAGTATTTT,CASSLHRQGADTQYF,TRBJ2-3,TRBD1,many,TRBV28
TGTGCCAGCAGTATTTCCCTTCGGCAGCTCAATTCACCCCTCCACTTT,CASSISLRQLNSPLHF,TRBJ1-6,-,-,TRBV6-1
TGTGCCAGCAGCTTATTTACGGACGCTGAAGCTTTCTTT,CASSLFTDAEAFF,TRBJ1-1,-,many,TRBV7-9
TGTGCCAGCAGTTACTCAGAGAGTGGGGCCAACGTCCTGACTTTC,CASSYSESGANVLTF,TRBJ2-6,-,many,TRBV6-5
TGTGCCAGCAGCTTAGACAGGGGGCGAATCGAGCAGTACTTC,CASSLDRGRIEQYF,TRBJ2-7,TRBD1,-,TRBV11-2